This record covers a single T cell receptor (beta chain). The antigen remains undetermined. The data were taken from a study of cytomegalovirus exposure and HLA in healthy donors. Study observations and caveats: Cytomegalovirus status was reportedly diagnosed by the classifier with high specificity and sensitivity.

The PCR was carried out with 60 Vbeta primers and 13 Jbeta primers. Using immunoSEQ multiplex PCR, the repertoire was profiled, and TCRdb retains in-frame clones only, with some absent. The table lists approximately 150,000 clones, approximately 73% of them singletons, with 5% to 5.5% in the top ten. There are 16 residues in the CDR3. Germline V gene sequence: CDR1 SGHKS, CDR2 YYEKEE (reference sequence). Trimming removed 0 bases at V and 0 bases at J, with 7 bases between. The sequencing input was PBMCs. This TCR derives from a woman aged 18-30 years in good health and CMV-seropositive. The J gene is TRBJ1-6, the V gene TRBV5-5; no clear D. CDR3 region: CASSLAGSSYNSPLHF. In DNA form, the CDR3 reads TGTGCCAGCAGCTTGGCTGGTAGCTCCTATAATTCACCCCTCCACTTT. The full variable domain, completed using reference TRBV5-5 and TRBJ1-6, is DAGVTQSPTHLIKTRGQQVTLRCSPISGHKSVSWYQQVLGQGPQFIFQYYEKEERGRGNFPDRFSARQFPNYSSELNVNALLLGDSALYLCASSLAGSSYNSPLHFGNGTRLTVT.